This T cell receptor (beta chain) was recovered during a study of OX40 agonist ivuxolimab in advanced cancers. About the study: Dose-escalation patients suffered from hepatocellular carcinoma, melanoma, renal cell or head and neck cancer.

This CDR3 has 16 residues. The germline CDR1 and CDR2 sequences are SGHAT and FQNNGV. V trimming: 5 bases; J trimming: 10 bases; junction bases outside the gene matches: 16. This clone was found a few times. Profiling relied on immunoSEQ multiplex PCR, and the TCRdb table lists in-frame clones only, not all of them. The sample shows about 82,000 clones, just under 95% of them seen only once. Autoimmune disease history or systemic immunosuppression led to patients being barred. The chain employs TRBV11-2 and TRBJ2-1; 8 nucleotides agree with TRBD2. The TCR sequence derives from an adult with an advanced solid tumor such as melanoma, head and neck, liver or kidney cancer. The sample was CD4+ or CD8+ T cells sorted from blood, taken in a trial of the OX40 agonist ivuxolimab. For the CDR3, the DNA is TGTGCCAGCAGCCCAGCGGGGGTCCGCCAAATTGGGGAGCAGTTCTTC. Translation gives CASSPAGVRQIGEQFF.